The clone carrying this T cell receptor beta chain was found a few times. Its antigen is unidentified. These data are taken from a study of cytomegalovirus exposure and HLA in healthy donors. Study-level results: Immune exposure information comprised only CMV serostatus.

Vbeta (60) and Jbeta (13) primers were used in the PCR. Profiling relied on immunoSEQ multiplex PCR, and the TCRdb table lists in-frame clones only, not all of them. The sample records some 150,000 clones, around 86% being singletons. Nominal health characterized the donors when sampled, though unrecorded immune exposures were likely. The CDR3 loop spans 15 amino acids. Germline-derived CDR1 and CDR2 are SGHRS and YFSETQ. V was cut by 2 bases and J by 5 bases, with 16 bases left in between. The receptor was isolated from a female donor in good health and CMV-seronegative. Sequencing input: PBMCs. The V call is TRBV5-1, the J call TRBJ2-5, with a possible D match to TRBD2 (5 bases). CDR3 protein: CASSFGRTPGETQYF. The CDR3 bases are TGCGCCAGCAGCTTCGGCCGGACCCCGGGGGAGACCCAGTACTTC.